The rows below give T cell receptor beta chains drawn from one sample of a study of shared clonotypes between healthy human individuals. The repertoire was sequenced with immunoSEQ multiplex PCR; TCRdb's copy has only in-frame clones and lacks some. The sample lists 1.4 million to 1.5 million clones, roughly 96% occurring once. Sequenced input: naive CD4+ T cells sorted from blood. The source of these receptors is a man aged 25 to 45 in good health. CDR3s include the opening cysteine and the closing phenylalanine or tryptophan. D genes are given only for firm matches. Part of the rows lack a size; the others show once, few, many or a class for expanded clones.

clone_size: -
d_call: TRBD1
v_call: TRBV6-4
j_call: TRBJ2-2
cdr3_nt: TGTGCCAGCAGTGCGGGACAGAGCAACACCGGGGAGCTGTTTTTT
cdr3_aa: CASSAGQSNTGELFF

clone_size: -
d_call: TRBD2
v_call: TRBV2
j_call: TRBJ2-1
cdr3_nt: TGTGCCAGCAGTGTTAGCGGGAGTCCCGGTGTTGAGCAGTTCTTC
cdr3_aa: CASSVSGSPGVEQFF

clone_size: -
d_call: -
v_call: TRBV29-1
j_call: TRBJ2-4
cdr3_nt: TGCAGCGGGGGACTTGGGAACATTCAGTACTTC
cdr3_aa: CSGGLGNIQYF

clone_size: once
d_call: -
v_call: TRBV6-1
j_call: TRBJ1-2
cdr3_nt: TGTGCCAGCGCGCTCCGGGACCCCTATGGCTACACCTTC
cdr3_aa: CASALRDPYGYTF

clone_size: few
d_call: -
v_call: TRBV25-1
j_call: TRBJ1-2
cdr3_nt: TGTGCCAGCAGTACCAGTTATGGCTACACCTTC
cdr3_aa: CASSTSYGYTF

clone_size: once
d_call: -
v_call: TRBV27
j_call: TRBJ1-1
cdr3_nt: TGTGCCAGCAGTTTAGGGGTAGGGAGGGCCACTGAAGCTTTCTTT
cdr3_aa: CASSLGVGRATEAFF

clone_size: -
d_call: -
v_call: TRBV5-6
j_call: TRBJ2-5
cdr3_nt: TGTGCCAGCAGCTTTAATACTGGAGGCTCGTACCAAGAGACCCAGTACTTC
cdr3_aa: CASSFNTGGSYQETQYF

clone_size: -
d_call: TRBD1
v_call: TRBV18
j_call: TRBJ2-5
cdr3_nt: TGTGCCAGCTCACCTGGGGGACAGACCCAAGAGACCCAGTACTTC
cdr3_aa: CASSPGGQTQETQYF

clone_size: -
d_call: TRBD2
v_call: TRBV18
j_call: TRBJ2-1
cdr3_nt: TGTGCCAGCTCACCAAATAGCGGGAGCGCTTTGGTCTACAATGAGCAGTTCTTC
cdr3_aa: CASSPNSGSALVYNEQFF

clone_size: -
d_call: -
v_call: TRBV6-5
j_call: TRBJ1-4
cdr3_nt: TGTGCCAGCAGTAAACAGTCAACTAATGAAAAACTGTTTTTT
cdr3_aa: CASSKQSTNEKLFF

clone_size: -
d_call: -
v_call: TRBV6-1
j_call: TRBJ2-3
cdr3_nt: TGTGCCAGCAGTGTTAGGGACATACACACAGATACGCAGTATTTT
cdr3_aa: CASSVRDIHTDTQYF

clone_size: -
d_call: -
v_call: TRBV19
j_call: TRBJ2-5
cdr3_nt: TGTGCCAGTAGTACTGGAGGGTCAGAGACCCAGTACTTC
cdr3_aa: CASSTGGSETQYF

clone_size: -
d_call: -
v_call: TRBV19
j_call: TRBJ1-1
cdr3_nt: TGTGCCAGTAACCGGGGCGCGAGCACTGAAGCTTTCTTT
cdr3_aa: CASNRGASTEAFF

clone_size: -
d_call: -
v_call: TRBV2
j_call: TRBJ1-2
cdr3_nt: TGTGCCAGCACCACGGGAGGGGGAGGCTACACCTTC
cdr3_aa: CASTTGGGGYTF

clone_size: -
d_call: -
v_call: TRBV9
j_call: TRBJ2-3
cdr3_nt: TGTGCCAGCAGCGTAGGGAGGGCAACCGGCACAGATACGCAGTATTTT
cdr3_aa: CASSVGRATGTDTQYF

clone_size: -
d_call: -
v_call: TRBV5-1
j_call: TRBJ2-1
cdr3_nt: TGCGCCAGCAGCTTGGTTCCAGGGTCCTACAATGAGCAGTTCTTC
cdr3_aa: CASSLVPGSYNEQFF

clone_size: once
d_call: TRBD1
v_call: TRBV5-5
j_call: TRBJ1-4
cdr3_nt: TGTGCCAGCAGCTTGGTTTTTCAGGGGGCTAATGAAAAACTGTTTTTT
cdr3_aa: CASSLVFQGANEKLFF

clone_size: once
d_call: -
v_call: TRBV2
j_call: TRBJ2-1
cdr3_nt: TGTGCCAGCACCGAAGGTCCGGGAAGGGGGGACAATGAGCAGTTCTTC
cdr3_aa: CASTEGPGRGDNEQFF

clone_size: -
d_call: -
v_call: TRBV11-3
j_call: TRBJ1-3
cdr3_nt: TGTGCCAGCAGCTTAGATCTGGGGACCATATATTTT
cdr3_aa: CASSLDLGTIYF

clone_size: -
d_call: TRBD2
v_call: TRBV2
j_call: TRBJ2-3
cdr3_nt: TGTGCCAGCAGTGAAGCTGGACTAGGCACAGATACGCAGTATTTT
cdr3_aa: CASSEAGLGTDTQYF

clone_size: -
d_call: TRBD1
v_call: TRBV10-1
j_call: TRBJ2-2
cdr3_nt: TGCGCCAGCAGTGTGGGACAGGGCACGAACACCGGGGAGCTGTTTTTT
cdr3_aa: CASSVGQGTNTGELFF

clone_size: -
d_call: TRBD2
v_call: TRBV11-2
j_call: TRBJ2-5
cdr3_nt: TGTGCCAGCAGCTGGACTAGCGGACAAGAGACCCAGTACTTC
cdr3_aa: CASSWTSGQETQYF

clone_size: -
d_call: -
v_call: TRBV28
j_call: TRBJ2-7
cdr3_nt: TGTGCCAGCAGTCCCGGGACAACCCTCGGCTACGAGCAGTACTTC
cdr3_aa: CASSPGTTLGYEQYF

clone_size: -
d_call: -
v_call: TRBV27
j_call: TRBJ2-5
cdr3_nt: TGTGCCAGCAGTTTCCTCTCGACGGGTCAAGAGACCCAGTACTTC
cdr3_aa: CASSFLSTGQETQYF

clone_size: -
d_call: TRBD2
v_call: TRBV9
j_call: TRBJ2-3
cdr3_nt: TGTGCCAGCAGCGTAGATTGGTGGGGGACTAGCGGGAGTTCAGATACGCAGTATTTT
cdr3_aa: CASSVDWWGTSGSSDTQYF

clone_size: -
d_call: -
v_call: TRBV7-2
j_call: TRBJ1-5
cdr3_nt: TGTGCCAGCAGCTTTAGCAATCAGCCCCAGCATTTT
cdr3_aa: CASSFSNQPQHF

clone_size: -
d_call: -
v_call: TRBV10-1
j_call: TRBJ1-1
cdr3_nt: TGCGCCAGCAGTGAGTGGGGGCTTGGGACCCCTGAAGCTTTCTTT
cdr3_aa: CASSEWGLGTPEAFF

clone_size: -
d_call: -
v_call: TRBV30
j_call: TRBJ1-2
cdr3_nt: TGTGCCTGGAGTGGATTCTTCGAGGATGGCTACACCTTC
cdr3_aa: CAWSGFFEDGYTF

clone_size: -
d_call: -
v_call: TRBV19
j_call: TRBJ2-7
cdr3_nt: TGTGCCAGTAGTATACGGCAGCTTTCCTACGAGCAGTACTTC
cdr3_aa: CASSIRQLSYEQYF

clone_size: -
d_call: -
v_call: TRBV6-6
j_call: TRBJ1-1
cdr3_nt: TGTGCCAGCAGAGACAGATTGAACACTGAAGCTTTCTTT
cdr3_aa: CASRDRLNTEAFF

clone_size: -
d_call: -
v_call: TRBV6-5
j_call: TRBJ2-5
cdr3_nt: TGTGCCAGCAGTTACGGCAGGGGGACCCAGTACTTC
cdr3_aa: CASSYGRGTQYF

clone_size: -
d_call: -
v_call: TRBV9
j_call: TRBJ2-1
cdr3_nt: TGTGCCAGCAGCGTAGATCCTGTGCGTGACAATGAGCAGTTCTTC
cdr3_aa: CASSVDPVRDNEQFF

clone_size: -
d_call: TRBD2
v_call: TRBV19
j_call: TRBJ2-1
cdr3_nt: TGTGCCAGTAGTATAGAGCCCCTTAGCGGGAGTGGTCGCAATGAGCAGTTCTTC
cdr3_aa: CASSIEPLSGSGRNEQFF

clone_size: -
d_call: -
v_call: TRBV19
j_call: TRBJ1-3
cdr3_nt: TGTGCCAGTAGTATTTCAAACACCATATATTTT
cdr3_aa: CASSISNTIYF

clone_size: once
d_call: -
v_call: TRBV28
j_call: TRBJ1-2
cdr3_nt: TGTGCCAGCAGTTTAGGGCGTCCTTCAGGCTACACCTTC
cdr3_aa: CASSLGRPSGYTF

clone_size: -
d_call: -
v_call: TRBV7-9
j_call: TRBJ1-1
cdr3_nt: TGTGCCAGCAGCTTCGGGTCGGTACACACTGAAGCTTTCTTT
cdr3_aa: CASSFGSVHTEAFF

clone_size: -
d_call: -
v_call: TRBV5-4
j_call: TRBJ2-1
cdr3_nt: TGTGCCAGCAGCTTGGCCATCCCTCCCTACGGGCAGTTCTTC
cdr3_aa: CASSLAIPPYGQFF